The rows below give T cell receptor beta chains drawn from one sample of a study of cytomegalovirus exposure and HLA in healthy donors. Clones were sequenced by immunoSEQ multiplex PCR, and TCRdb holds only the in-frame ones, with some missing. The sample has over 200,000 clones, roughly 80% seen once. Input material: PBMCs. The source is a young woman in good health and CMV-seronegative. Each CDR3 is given with its conserved first and last residue. D genes are given only for firm matches. A row's size may be missing; if present it is once, few, many or a size class.

TRBV5-1,NA,TRBJ2-5,NA,TGCGCCAGCAGCTTCCAGACAGAGCAAGAGACCCAGTACTTC,CASSFQTEQETQYF
TRBV30,NA,TRBJ2-7,TRBD1,TGTGCCTGGAGTCGGACAGGGTTTAACTACGAGCAGTACTTC,CAWSRTGFNYEQYF
TRBV11-2,few,TRBJ2-7,NA,TGTGCCAGCAGCTTAGTAGCCAGAGCCTACGAGCAGTACTTC,CASSLVARAYEQYF
TRBV20-1,NA,TRBJ1-1,NA,TGCAGTGCTAGGGACATCACTGAAGCTTTCTTT,CSARDITEAFF
TRBV25-1,NA,TRBJ1-2,NA,TGTGCCAGCAGTGAATATTCAGGGTCCATCTATGGCTACACCTTC,CASSEYSGSIYGYTF
TRBV5-1,few,TRBJ1-4,NA,TGCGCCAGCAGCTTGGCCCCCGCGGAATTAGAAGAAAAACTGTTTTTT,CASSLAPAELEEKLFF
TRBV5-1,NA,TRBJ2-6,TRBD1,TGCGCCAGCAGCGAGACAGGGGCTGGGGCCAACGTCCTGACTTTC,CASSETGAGANVLTF
TRBV29-1,NA,TRBJ1-1,TRBD1,TGCAGCGCCCGAGCGACAGGGGACACTGAAGCTTTCTTT,CSARATGDTEAFF
TRBV28,NA,TRBJ1-1,NA,TGTGCCAGCAGTCCCCTTGGGGCAGGGGCAACTGAAGCTTTCTTT,CASSPLGAGATEAFF
TRBV29-1,NA,TRBJ2-3,TRBD2,TGCAGCGCTAAAGCGGGAGGGCCAGATACGCAGTATTTT,CSAKAGGPDTQYF
TRBV2,NA,TRBJ2-2,TRBD2,TGTGCCAGCAGCAATTCGGGAGGGCCTACCGGGGAGCTGTTTTTT,CASSNSGGPTGELFF
TRBV2,NA,TRBJ1-3,NA,TGTGCCAGCATGAACAGGGCAGGAAACACCATATATTTT,CASMNRAGNTIYF
TRBV10-1,NA,TRBJ1-6,NA,TGCGCCACCCAGGACACCAGCTCCTATAATTCACCCCTCCACTTT,CATQDTSSYNSPLHF
TRBV7-3,once,TRBJ2-7,TRBD2,TGTGCCAGCAGCCAGACTAGCGGGAGAGCTCCCTACGAGCAGTACTTC,CASSQTSGRAPYEQYF
TRBV28,NA,TRBJ2-7,TRBD1,TGTGCCAGCAGTCTGGGACAGGGGAACTACGAGCAGTACTTC,CASSLGQGNYEQYF
TRBV2,NA,TRBJ2-3,NA,TGTGCCAGCCGGCGGGGACACGATACGCAGTATTTT,CASRRGHDTQYF
TRBV2,many,TRBJ1-1,NA,TGTGCCAGCAGTGATGGGGTACGAAGCACTGAAGCTTTCTTT,CASSDGVRSTEAFF
TRBV11-2,NA,TRBJ2-2,NA,TGTGCCAGCAGCTTAGCGGGGAACACCGGGGAGCTGTTTTTT,CASSLAGNTGELFF